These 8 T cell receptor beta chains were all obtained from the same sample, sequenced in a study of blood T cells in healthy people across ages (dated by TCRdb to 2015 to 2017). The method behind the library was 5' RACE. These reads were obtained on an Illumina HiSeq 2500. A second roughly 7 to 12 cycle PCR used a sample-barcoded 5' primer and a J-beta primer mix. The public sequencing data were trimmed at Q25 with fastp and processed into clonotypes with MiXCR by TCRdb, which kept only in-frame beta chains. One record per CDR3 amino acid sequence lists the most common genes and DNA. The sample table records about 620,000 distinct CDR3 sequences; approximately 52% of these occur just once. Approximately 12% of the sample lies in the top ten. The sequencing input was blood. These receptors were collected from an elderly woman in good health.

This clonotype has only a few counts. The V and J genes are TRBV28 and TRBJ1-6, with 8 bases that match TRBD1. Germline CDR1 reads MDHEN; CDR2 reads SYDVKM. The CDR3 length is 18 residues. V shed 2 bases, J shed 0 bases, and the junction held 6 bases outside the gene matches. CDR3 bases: TGTGCCAGCAGTTTACCCGGACAGGGAAGCTCCTATAATTCACCCCTCCACTTT. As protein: CASSLPGQGSSYNSPLHF. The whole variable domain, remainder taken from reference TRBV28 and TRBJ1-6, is DVKVTQSSRYLVKRTGEKVFLECVQDMDHENMFWYRQDPGLGLRLIYFSYDVKMKEKGDIPEGYSVSREKKERFSLILESASTNQTSMYLCASSLPGQGSSYNSPLHFGNGTRLTVT.

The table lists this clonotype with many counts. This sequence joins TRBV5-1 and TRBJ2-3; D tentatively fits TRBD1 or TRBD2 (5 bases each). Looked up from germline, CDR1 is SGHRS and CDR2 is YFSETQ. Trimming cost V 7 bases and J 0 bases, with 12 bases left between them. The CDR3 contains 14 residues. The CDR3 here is CASQPGPSTDTQYF. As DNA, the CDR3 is TGCGCCAGCCAACCGGGACCGAGCACAGATACGCAGTATTTT.

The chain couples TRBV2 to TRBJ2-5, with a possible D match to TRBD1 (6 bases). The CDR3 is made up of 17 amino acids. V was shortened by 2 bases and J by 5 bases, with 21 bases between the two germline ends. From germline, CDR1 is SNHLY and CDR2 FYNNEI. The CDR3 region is CASSELLWSGVGETQYF. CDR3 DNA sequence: TGTGCCAGCAGTGAACTCTTATGGTCAGGGGTTGGGGAGACCCAGTACTTC.

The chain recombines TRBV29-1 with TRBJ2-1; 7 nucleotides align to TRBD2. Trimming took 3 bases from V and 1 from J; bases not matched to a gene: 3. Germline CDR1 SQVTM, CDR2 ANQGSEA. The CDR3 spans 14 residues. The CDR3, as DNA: TGCAGCGTTGAGGGGGGGGTGTCCTACAATGAGCAGTTCTTC. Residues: CSVEGGVSYNEQFF.

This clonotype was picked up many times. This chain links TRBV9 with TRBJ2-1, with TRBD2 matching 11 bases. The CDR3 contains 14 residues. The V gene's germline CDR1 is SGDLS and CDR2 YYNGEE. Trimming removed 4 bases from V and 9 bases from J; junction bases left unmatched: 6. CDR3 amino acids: CASSTSGSSIEQFF. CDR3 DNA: TGTGCCAGCAGCACTAGCGGGAGCTCCATTGAGCAGTTCTTC.

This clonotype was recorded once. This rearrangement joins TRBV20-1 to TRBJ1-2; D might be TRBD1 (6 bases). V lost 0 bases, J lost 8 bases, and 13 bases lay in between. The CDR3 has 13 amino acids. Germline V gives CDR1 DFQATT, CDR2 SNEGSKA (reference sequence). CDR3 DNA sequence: TGCAGTGCTAGAGATTGGCCAGGGGAAGGCTACACCTTC. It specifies CSARDWPGEGYTF.

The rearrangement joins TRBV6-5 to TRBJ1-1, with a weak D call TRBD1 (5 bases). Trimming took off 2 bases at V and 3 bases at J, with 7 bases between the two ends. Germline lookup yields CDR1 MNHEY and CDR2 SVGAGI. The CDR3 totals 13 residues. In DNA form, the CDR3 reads TGTGCCAGCAGTTACAAAGGGGACACTGAAGCTTTCTTT. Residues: CASSYKGDTEAFF.

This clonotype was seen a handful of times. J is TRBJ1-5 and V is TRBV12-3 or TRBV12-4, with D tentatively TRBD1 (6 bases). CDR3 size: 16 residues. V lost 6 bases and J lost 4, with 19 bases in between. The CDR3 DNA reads TGTGCCAGCAGCCCGACCACAGGGTACGAAAATCAGCCCCAGCATTTT. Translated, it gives CASSPTTGYENQPQHF.